The clone carrying this TCR beta chain was picked up many times. Template material for TCR beta VDJ and CDR3 profiling consisted of genomic DNA. MiXCR, applied by TCRdb to the reads, yields one record per CDR3 protein. This table has more than 150,000 distinct CDR3 sequences, approximately 46% appearing once. The sample belongs to a study of CD8+CD57+ T cells in acquired aplastic anemia. The V segment lost 6 bases and the J segment 11 bases; nucleotides outside the gene matches: 13. The CDR3 is 13 residues long. Germline CDR1 reads SQVTM; CDR2 reads ANQGSEA. The sequence came from a human donor in good health. The rearrangement joins TRBV29-1 to TRBJ1-1; 9 bases align to TRBD1. Source material: sorted CD4+, CD8+, or CD8+CD57+ T cells (not recorded which) from PBMCs. The CDR3 region has the DNA TGCAGCGTAGGGGACAGGGACTCGCTTCGGGCTTTCTTT. Translation gives CSVGDRDSLRAFF.